This TCR beta chain was identified during a study of blood T cell repertoires in COVID-19. Study-level background: There were acute and convalescent COVID-19 samples, and they came from the United States, Italy and Spain.

In the study's own analysis: Estimates of nucleated cell counts were drawn from the amplification of reference gene primers. Here immunoSEQ multiplex PCR was the method, and the copy in TCRdb shows in-frame clones only, minus some. For V, J and clone size, that table is used; D and trimming come from the DNA. The sample has over 70,000 clones; 65% to 90% are singletons. Those enrolled in Seattle joined during active infection and were followed longitudinally afterward. V gave up 4 bases and J gave up 4 bases, with 17 bases separating them. Germline V gives CDR1 SGHNT, CDR2 YYREEE (reference sequence). The CDR3 contains 15 residues. This clone has just one count.

The chain uses TRBV5-4 and TRBJ1-2; no definite D call. Sequenced sample: peripheral blood. The clonotype originates from a man aged 25 to 40 with COVID-19, enrolled during active disease. The CDR3 region is CASSRSREGAYGYTF. CDR3 coding DNA: TGTGCCAGCAGCCGCTCTAGGGAGGGCGCCTATGGCTACACCTTC.